This TCR beta chain was recorded in a study of blood T cell repertoires in COVID-19. Study summary: Samples came from the United States, Italy and Spain, spanning acute and convalescent COVID-19. PBMCs, B-cell-depleted T cells, or T cells provided the cDNA or gDNA that made up the material.

In the authors' workflow: Amplification from reference gene primers served as the basis for estimated nucleated cell counts. Using immunoSEQ multiplex PCR, the repertoire was profiled, and TCRdb retains in-frame clones only, with some absent. That table furnishes V, J and clone size, whereas the DNA furnished D and trimming. The sample yields fewer than 200,000 clones, approximately 82% seen once. Recruited during active infection, patients (from Seattle) were subsequently followed longitudinally. Germline V gene data show CDR1 as SGHAT and CDR2 as FQNNGV. V was trimmed by 6 bases and J by 7 bases, leaving 18 bases between them. This CDR3 is 14 amino acids long.

Sequences were obtained from peripheral blood. This sequence joins TRBV11-2 and TRBJ1-2; D is possibly TRBD1 (5 bases). The sequence was obtained from a woman between 40 and 55 years old with COVID-19, enrolled during active disease. CDR3 region: CASRGGGRLFGYTF. The CDR3 nucleotides read TGTGCCAGCAGGGGGGGTGGCAGGCTTTTTGGCTACACCTTC.